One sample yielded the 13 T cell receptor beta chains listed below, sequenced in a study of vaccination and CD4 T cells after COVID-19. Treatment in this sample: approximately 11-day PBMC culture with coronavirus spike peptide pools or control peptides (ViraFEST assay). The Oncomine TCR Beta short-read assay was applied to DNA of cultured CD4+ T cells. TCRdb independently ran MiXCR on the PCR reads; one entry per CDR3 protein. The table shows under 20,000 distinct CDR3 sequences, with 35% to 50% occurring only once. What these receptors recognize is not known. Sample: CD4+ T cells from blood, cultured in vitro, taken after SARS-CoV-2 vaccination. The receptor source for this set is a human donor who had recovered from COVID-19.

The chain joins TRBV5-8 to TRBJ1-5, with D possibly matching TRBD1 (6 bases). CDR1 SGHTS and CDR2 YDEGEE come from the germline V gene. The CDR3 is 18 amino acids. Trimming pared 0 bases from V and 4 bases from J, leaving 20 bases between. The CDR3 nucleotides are TGTGCCAGCAGCTTGGACGGGGGCCTCGGGTCAATAAATCAGCCCCAGCATTTT. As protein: CASSLDGGLGSINQPQHF.

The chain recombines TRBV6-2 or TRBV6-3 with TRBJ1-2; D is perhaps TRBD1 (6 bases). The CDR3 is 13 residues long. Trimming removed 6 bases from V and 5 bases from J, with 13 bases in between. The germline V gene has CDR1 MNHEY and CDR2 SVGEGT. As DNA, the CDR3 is TGTGCCAGCAGCGTGACAGGTTCATATGGCTACACCTTC. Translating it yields CASSVTGSYGYTF.

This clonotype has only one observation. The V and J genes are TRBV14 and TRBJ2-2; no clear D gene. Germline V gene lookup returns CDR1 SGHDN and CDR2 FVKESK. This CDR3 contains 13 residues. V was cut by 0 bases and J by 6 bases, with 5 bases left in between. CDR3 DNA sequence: TGTGCCAGCAGCCAAGATCTCGCCGGGGAGCTGTTTTTT. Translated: CASSQDLAGELFF.

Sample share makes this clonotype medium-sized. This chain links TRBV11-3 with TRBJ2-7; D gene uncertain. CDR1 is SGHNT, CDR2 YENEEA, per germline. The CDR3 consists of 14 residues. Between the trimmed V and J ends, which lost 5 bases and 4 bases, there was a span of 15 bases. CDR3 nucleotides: TGTGCCAGCAGCAGCGAAAGGGATCGATACGAGCAGTACTTC. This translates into CASSSERDRYEQYF. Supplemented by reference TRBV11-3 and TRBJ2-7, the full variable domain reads EAGVVQSPRYKIIEKKQPVAFWCNPISGHNTLYWYLQNLGQGPELLIRYENEEAVDDSQLPKDRFSAERLKGVDSTLKIQPAELGDSAVYLCASSSERDRYEQYFGPGTRLTVT.

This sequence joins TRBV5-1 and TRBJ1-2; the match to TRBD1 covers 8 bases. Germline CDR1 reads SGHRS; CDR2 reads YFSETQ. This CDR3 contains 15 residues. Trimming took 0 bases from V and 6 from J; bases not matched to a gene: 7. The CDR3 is CASSLGRTGNDGYTF. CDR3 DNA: TGCGCCAGCAGCTTGGGACGGACAGGGAACGATGGCTACACCTTC.

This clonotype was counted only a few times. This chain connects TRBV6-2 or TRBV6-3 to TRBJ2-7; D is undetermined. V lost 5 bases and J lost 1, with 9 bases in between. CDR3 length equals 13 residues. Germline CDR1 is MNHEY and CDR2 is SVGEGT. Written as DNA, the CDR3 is TGTGCCAGCAGTCAACCGGGTTCCTACGAGCAGTACTTC. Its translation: CASSQPGSYEQYF.

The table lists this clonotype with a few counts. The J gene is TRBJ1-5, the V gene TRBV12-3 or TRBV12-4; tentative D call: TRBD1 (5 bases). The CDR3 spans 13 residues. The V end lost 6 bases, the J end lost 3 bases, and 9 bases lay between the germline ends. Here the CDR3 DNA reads TGTGCCAGCAGACAAGGACACAATCAGCCCCAGCATTTT. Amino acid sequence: CASRQGHNQPQHF.

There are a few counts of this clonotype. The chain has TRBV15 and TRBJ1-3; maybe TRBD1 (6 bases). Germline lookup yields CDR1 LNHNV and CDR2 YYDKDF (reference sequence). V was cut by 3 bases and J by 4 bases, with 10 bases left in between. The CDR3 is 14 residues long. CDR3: CATSSPGAGNTIYF. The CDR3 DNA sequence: TGTGCCACCAGCAGCCCAGGGGCGGGAAACACCATATATTTT.

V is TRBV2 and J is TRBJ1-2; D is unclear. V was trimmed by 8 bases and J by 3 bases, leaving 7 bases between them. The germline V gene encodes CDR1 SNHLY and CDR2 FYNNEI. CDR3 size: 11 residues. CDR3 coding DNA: TGTGCCAGCGTCCAAGACTATGGCTACACCTTC. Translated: CASVQDYGYTF.

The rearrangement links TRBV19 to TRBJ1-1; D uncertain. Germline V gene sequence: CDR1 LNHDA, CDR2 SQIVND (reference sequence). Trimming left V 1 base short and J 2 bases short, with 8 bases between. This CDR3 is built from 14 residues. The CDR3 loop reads CASSIGIRNTEAFF. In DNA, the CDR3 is TGTGCCAGTAGTATAGGGATCAGAAACACTGAAGCTTTCTTT. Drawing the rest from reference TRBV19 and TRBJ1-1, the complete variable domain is DGGITQSPKYLFRKEGQNVTLSCEQNLNHDAMYWYRQDPGQGLRLIYYSQIVNDFQKGDIAEGYSVSREKKESFPLTVTSAQKNPTAFYLCASSIGIRNTEAFFGQGTRLTVV.

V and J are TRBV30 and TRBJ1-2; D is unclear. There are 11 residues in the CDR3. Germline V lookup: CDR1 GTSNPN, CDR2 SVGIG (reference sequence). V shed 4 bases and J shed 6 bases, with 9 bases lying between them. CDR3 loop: CAWMGLHGYTF. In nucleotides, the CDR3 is TGTGCCTGGATGGGTCTCCATGGCTACACCTTC.

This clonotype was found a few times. CDR3 in DNA: TGTGCCAGCAGCTTAGTGTCCGTCGCGCTTACAACAGGGATCACTGAAGCTTTCTTT. Its translation: CASSLVSVALTTGITEAFF. The V gene is TRBV7-2, the J gene TRBJ1-1, with D maybe TRBD1 (6 bases). The CDR3 is 19 amino acids. Trimming shortened V by 1 base and J by 4 bases, and 25 bases separated the two germline ends. Looked up from germline, CDR1 is SGHTA and CDR2 is FQGNSA.

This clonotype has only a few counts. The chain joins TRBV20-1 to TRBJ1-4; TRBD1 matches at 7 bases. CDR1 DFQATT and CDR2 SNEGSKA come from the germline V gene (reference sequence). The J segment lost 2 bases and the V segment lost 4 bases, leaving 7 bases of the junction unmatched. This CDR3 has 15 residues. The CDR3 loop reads CSAKTNRGTNEKLFF. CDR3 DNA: TGCAGTGCTAAAACCAACAGGGGCACTAATGAAAAACTGTTTTTT.